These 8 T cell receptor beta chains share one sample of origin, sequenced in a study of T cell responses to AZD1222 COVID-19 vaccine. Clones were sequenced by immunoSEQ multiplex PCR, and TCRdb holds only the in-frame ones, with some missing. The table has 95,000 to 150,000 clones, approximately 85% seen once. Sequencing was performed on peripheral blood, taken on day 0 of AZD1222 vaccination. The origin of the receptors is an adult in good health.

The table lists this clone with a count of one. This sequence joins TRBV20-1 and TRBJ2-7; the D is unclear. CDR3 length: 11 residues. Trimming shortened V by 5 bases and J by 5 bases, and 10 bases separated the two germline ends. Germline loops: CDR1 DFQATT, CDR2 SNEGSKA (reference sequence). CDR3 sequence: CSAGPEDEQYF. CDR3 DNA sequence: TGCAGTGCTGGGCCCGAGGACGAGCAGTACTTC.

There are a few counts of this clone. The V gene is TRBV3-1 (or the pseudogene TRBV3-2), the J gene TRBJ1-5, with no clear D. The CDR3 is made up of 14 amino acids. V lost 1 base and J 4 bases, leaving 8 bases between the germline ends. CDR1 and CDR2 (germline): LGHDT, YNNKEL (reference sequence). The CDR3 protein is CASSQGSGNQPQHF. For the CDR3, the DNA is TGTGCCAGCAGCCAAGGTTCGGGGAATCAGCCCCAGCATTTT.

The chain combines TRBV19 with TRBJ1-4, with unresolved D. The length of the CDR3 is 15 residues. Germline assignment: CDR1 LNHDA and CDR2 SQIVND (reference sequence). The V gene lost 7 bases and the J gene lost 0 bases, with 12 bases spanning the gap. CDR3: CASTDSPATNEKLFF. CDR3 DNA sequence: TGTGCCAGTACCGACTCTCCTGCAACTAATGAAAAACTGTTTTTT.

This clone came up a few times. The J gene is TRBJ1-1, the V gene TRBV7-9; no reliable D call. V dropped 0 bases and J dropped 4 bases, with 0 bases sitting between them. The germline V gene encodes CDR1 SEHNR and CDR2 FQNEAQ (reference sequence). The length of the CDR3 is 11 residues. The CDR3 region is CASSLATEAFF. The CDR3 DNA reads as TGTGCCAGCAGCTTAGCCACTGAAGCTTTCTTT.

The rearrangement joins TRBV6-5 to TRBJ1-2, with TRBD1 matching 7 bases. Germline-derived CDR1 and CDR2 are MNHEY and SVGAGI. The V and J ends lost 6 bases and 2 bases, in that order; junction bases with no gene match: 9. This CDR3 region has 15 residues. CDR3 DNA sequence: TGTGCCAGCAGAGGAGATCAGGGGGGGAACTATGGCTACACCTTC. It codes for CASRGDQGGNYGYTF.

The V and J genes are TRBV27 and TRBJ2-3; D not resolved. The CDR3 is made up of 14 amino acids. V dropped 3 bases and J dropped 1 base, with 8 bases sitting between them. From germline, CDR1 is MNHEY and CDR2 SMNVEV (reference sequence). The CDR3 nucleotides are TGTGCCAGCAGTTTGTATATACGCACAGATACGCAGTATTTT. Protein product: CASSLYIRTDTQYF.

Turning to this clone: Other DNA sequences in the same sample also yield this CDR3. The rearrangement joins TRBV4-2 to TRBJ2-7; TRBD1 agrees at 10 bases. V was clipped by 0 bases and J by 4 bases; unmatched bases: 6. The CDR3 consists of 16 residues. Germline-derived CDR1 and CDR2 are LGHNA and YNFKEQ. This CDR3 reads CASSQDPGQGSYEQYF. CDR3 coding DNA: TGTGCCAGCAGCCAAGACCCGGGACAGGGGAGTTACGAGCAGTACTTC.

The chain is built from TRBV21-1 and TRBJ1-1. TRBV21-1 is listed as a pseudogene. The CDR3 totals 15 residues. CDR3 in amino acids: CASSPKEGRNTEAFF. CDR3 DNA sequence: TGTGCCAGCAGCCCAAAGGAGGGGCGAAACACTGAAGCTTTCTTT.